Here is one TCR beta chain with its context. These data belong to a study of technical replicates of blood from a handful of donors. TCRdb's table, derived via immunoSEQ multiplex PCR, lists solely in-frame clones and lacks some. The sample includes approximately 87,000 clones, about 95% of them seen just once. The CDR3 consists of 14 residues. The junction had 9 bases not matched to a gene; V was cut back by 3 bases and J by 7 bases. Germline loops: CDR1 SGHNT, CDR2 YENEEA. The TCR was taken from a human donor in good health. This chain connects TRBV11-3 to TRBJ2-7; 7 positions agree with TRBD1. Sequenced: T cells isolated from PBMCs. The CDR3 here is CASSFDRELGEQYF. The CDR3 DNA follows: TGTGCCAGCAGCTTTGACAGGGAGCTAGGGGAGCAGTACTTC.